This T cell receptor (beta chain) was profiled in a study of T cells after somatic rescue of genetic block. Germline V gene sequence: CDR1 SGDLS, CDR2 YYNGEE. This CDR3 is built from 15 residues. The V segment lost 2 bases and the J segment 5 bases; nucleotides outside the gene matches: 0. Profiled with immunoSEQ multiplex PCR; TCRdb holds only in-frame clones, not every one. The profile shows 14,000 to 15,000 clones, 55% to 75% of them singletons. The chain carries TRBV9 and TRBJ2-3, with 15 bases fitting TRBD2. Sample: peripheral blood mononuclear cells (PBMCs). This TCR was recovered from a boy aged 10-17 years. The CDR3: CASSVGLAGGDTQYF. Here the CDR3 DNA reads TGTGCCAGCAGCGTGGGACTAGCGGGAGGAGATACGCAGTATTTT.